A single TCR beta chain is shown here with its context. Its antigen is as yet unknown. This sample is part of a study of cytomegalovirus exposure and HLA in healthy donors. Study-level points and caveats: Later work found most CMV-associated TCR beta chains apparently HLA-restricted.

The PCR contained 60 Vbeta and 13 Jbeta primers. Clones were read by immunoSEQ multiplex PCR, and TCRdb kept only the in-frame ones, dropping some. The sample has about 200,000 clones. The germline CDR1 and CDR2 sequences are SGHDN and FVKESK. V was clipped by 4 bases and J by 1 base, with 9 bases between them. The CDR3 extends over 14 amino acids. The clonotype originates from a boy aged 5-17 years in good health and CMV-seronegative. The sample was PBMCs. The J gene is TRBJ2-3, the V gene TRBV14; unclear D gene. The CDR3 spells CASSPRVRTDTQYF. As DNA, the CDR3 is TGTGCCAGCAGCCCCCGGGTACGCACAGATACGCAGTATTTT.